This TCR beta chain was captured in a study of blood T cells in healthy people across ages. The use of a sample-barcoded 5' primer and a J-beta primer mix characterized a second PCR of roughly 6 to 12 cycles. TCRdb reanalysed the 5' RACE reads using MiXCR and keeps one entry per CDR3 protein. The sample has around 1,600,000 distinct CDR3 sequences; approximately 39% are singletons. Concerning this clonotype: Its cognate antigen is unknown.

The V gene lost 0 bases and the J gene lost 13 bases, with 13 bases spanning the gap. The CDR3 has 13 amino acids. CDR1 SGHAT and CDR2 FQNNGV come from the germline V gene. Study-wide findings and caveats: In older individuals, TCR beta diversity per million T cells was lower, falling roughly linearly with age. The unknown donor CMV status may have confounded expanded clonotype changes.

The chain joins TRBV11-2 to TRBJ2-4; no clear D. Sequencing used blood. The TCR was taken from a woman younger than 30 in good health. The CDR3 protein is CASSLEAPVEQYF. The DNA for the CDR3 is TGTGCCAGCAGCTTAGAAGCCCCGGTGGAGCAGTACTTC. The full variable domain, rest sourced from reference TRBV11-2 and TRBJ2-4, is EAGVAQSPRYKIIEKRQSVAFWCNPISGHATLYWYQQILGQGPKLLIQFQNNGVVDDSQLPKDRFSAERLKGVDSTLKIQPAKLEDSAVYLCASSLEAPVEQYFGAGTRLSVL.